This section outlines one T cell receptor beta chain sequence together with its context. This specimen belongs to a study of cytotoxic CD8 clonotypes in ibrutinib-treated CLL. Turning to the study itself: There were 10 to 11 relapsed/refractory patients and around 15 treatment-naive patients, and around 18 were IGHV unmutated.

Produced via immunoSEQ multiplex PCR; TCRdb's table is partial and in-frame only. Here the sample spans some 47,000 clones, roughly 57% being singletons. V dropped 3 bases and J dropped 9 bases, with 12 bases sitting between them. CDR1 is MGHDK, CDR2 SYGVNS, per germline. This CDR3 comprises 14 residues. V and J are TRBV25-1 and TRBJ1-6; tentatively, D is TRBD1 (5 bases). The TCR sequence derives from a human donor with chronic lymphocytic leukemia. The specimen was PBMCs, collected after 24 months of ibrutinib treatment. The CDR3 protein is CASSDGAWSSPLHF. CDR3 nucleotides: TGTGCCAGCAGTGATGGGGCGTGGTCTTCACCCCTCCACTTT.